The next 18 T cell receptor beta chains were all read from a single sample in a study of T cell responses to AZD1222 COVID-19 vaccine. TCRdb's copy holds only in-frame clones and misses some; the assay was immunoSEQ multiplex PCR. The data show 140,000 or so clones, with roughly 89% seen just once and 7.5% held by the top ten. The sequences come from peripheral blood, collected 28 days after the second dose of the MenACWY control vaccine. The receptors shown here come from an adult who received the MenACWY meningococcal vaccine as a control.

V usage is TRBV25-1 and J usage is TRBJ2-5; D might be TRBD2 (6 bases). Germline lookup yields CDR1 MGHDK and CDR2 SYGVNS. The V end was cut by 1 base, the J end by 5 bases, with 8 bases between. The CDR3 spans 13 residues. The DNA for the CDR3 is TGTGCCAGCAGTGAATGGGGGGTGGAGACCCAGTACTTC. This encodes CASSEWGVETQYF.

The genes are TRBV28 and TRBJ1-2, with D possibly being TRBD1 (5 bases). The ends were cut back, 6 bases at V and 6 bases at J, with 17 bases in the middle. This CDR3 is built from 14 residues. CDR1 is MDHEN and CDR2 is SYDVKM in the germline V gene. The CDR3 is CASSTTGYIHGYTF. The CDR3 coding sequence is TGTGCCAGCAGCACCACAGGCTACATACATGGCTACACCTTC.

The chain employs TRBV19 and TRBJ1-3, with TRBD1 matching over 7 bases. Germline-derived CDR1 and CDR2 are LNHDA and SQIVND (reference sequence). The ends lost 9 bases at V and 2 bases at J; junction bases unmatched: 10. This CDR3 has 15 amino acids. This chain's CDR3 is CASEVTGVPGNTIYF. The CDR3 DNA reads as TGTGCCAGCGAAGTAACAGGGGTGCCTGGAAACACCATATATTTT.

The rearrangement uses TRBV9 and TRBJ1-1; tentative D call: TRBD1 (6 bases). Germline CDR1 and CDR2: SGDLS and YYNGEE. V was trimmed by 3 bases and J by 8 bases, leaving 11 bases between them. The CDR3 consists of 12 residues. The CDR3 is CASSALGTEAFF. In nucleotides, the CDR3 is TGTGCCAGCAGCGCACTCGGGACAGAAGCTTTCTTT.

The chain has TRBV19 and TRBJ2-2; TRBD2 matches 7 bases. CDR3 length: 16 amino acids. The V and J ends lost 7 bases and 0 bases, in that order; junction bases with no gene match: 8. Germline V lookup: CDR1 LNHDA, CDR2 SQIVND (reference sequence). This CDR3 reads CASMGGAGSNTGELFF. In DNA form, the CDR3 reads TGTGCCAGTATGGGAGGGGCAGGATCGAACACCGGGGAGCTGTTTTTT.

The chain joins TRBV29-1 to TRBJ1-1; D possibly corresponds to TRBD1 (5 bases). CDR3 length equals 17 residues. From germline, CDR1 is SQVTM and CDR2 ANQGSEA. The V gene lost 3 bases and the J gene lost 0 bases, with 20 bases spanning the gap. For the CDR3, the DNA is TGCAGCGTTGACCCGGGGCGGGGTATCCCAATGAACACTGAAGCTTTCTTT. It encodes CSVDPGRGIPMNTEAFF.

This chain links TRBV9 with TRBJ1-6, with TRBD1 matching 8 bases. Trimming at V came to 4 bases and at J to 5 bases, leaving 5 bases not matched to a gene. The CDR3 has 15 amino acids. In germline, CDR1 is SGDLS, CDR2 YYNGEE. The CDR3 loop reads CASSPGQGHNSPLHF. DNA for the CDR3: TGTGCCAGCAGCCCAGGACAGGGCCATAATTCACCCCTCCACTTT.

DNA of the CDR3: TGTGCCAGCAGCTTATCTCGCCCTAGCGGTGAAGAGACCCAGTACTTC. Amino acids: CASSLSRPSGEETQYF. J is TRBJ2-5 and V is TRBV7-9, with 7 nucleotides matching TRBD2. V lost 2 bases and J lost 3; bases outside the gene matches: 9. Per germline, CDR1 SEHNR and CDR2 FQNEAQ (reference sequence). The CDR3 has 16 amino acids.

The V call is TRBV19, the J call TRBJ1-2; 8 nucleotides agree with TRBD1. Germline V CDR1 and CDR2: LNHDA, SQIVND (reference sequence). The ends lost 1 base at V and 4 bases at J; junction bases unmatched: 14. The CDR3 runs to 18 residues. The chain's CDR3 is CASSIGTVGTGSFYGYTF. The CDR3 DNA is TGTGCCAGTAGTATAGGGACCGTCGGGACAGGATCATTCTATGGCTACACCTTC.

In DNA form, the CDR3 reads TGTGCCAGCAGTTTGACAGGGTCTTCACCCCTCCACTTT. It encodes CASSLTGSSPLHF. The rearrangement joins TRBV12-3 or TRBV12-4 to TRBJ1-6; 7 nucleotides align to TRBD1. The CDR3 runs 13 residues. V lost 3 bases, J lost 9 bases, and 2 bases stayed unmatched.

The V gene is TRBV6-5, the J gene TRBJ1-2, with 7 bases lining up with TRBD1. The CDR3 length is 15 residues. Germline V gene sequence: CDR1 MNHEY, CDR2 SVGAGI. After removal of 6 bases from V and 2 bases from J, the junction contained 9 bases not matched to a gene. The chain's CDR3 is CASSRDRDRNYGYTF. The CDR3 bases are TGTGCCAGCAGCCGAGACCGGGACAGAAACTATGGCTACACCTTC.

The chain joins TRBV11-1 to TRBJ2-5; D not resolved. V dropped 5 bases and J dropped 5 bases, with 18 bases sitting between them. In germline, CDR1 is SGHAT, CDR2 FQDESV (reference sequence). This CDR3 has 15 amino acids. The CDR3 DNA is TGTGCCAGCAGCCAAGGGAAGCCCTACCCCGAGACCCAGTACTTC. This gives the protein CASSQGKPYPETQYF.

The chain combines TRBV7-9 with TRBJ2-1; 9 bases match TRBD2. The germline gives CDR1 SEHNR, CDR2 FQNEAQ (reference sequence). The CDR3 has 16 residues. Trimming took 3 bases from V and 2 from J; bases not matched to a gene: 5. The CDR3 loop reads CASSFPSGTAYNEQFF. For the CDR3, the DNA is TGTGCCAGCAGCTTCCCTAGCGGGACCGCCTACAATGAGCAGTTCTTC.

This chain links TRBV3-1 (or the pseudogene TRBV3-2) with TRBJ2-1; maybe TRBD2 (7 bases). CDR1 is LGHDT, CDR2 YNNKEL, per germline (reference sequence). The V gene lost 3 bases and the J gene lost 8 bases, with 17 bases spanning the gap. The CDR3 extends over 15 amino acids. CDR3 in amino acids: CASSQWGGGSDEQFF. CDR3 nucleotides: TGTGCCAGCAGCCAGTGGGGGGGCGGAAGTGATGAGCAGTTCTTC.

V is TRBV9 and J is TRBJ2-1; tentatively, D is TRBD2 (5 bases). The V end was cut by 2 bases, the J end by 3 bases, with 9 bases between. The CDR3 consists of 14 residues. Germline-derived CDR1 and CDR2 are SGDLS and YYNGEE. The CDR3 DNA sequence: TGTGCCAGCAGCGTTGAGGGCCACTACAATGAGCAGTTCTTC. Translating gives CASSVEGHYNEQFF. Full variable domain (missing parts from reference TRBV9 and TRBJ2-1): DSGVTQTPKHLITATGQRVTLRCSPRSGDLSVYWYQQSLDQGLQFLIQYYNGEERAKGNILERFSAQQFPDLHSELNLSSLELGDSALYFCASSVEGHYNEQFFGPGTRLTVL.

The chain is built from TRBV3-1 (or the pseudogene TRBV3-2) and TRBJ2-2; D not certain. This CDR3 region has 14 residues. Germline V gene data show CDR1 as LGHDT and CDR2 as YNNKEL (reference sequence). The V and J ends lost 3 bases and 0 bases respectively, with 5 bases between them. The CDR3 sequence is CASSHSTNTGELFF. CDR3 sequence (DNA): TGTGCCAGCAGCCACTCTACGAACACCGGGGAGCTGTTTTTT.

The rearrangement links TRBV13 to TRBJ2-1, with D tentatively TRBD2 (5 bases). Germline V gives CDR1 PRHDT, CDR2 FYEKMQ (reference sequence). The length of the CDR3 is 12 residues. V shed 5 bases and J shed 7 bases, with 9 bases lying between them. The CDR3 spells CASSPQRNEQFF. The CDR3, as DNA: TGTGCCAGCAGCCCCCAGCGGAATGAGCAGTTCTTC. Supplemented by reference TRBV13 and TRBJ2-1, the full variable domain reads AAGVIQSPRHLIKEKRETATLKCYPIPRHDTVYWYQQGPGQDPQFLISFYEKMQSDKGSIPDRFSAQQFSDYHSELNMSSLELGDSALYFCASSPQRNEQFFGPGTRLTVL.

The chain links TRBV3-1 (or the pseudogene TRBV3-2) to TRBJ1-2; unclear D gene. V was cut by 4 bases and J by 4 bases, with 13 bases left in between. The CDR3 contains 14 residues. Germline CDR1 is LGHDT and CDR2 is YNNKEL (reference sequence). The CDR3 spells CASSPRPTGYGYTF. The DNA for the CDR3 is TGTGCCAGCAGCCCTAGACCCACTGGCTATGGCTACACCTTC.